This T cell receptor (beta chain) was sequenced in a study of response to subunit inactivated influenza vaccine. Study results and limitations: The authors suggested that every seasonal influenza vaccination recruits few new T cells.

CDR1 and CDR2 from the germline V gene are SGDLS and YYNGEE. The germline V and J ends were trimmed by 4 bases and 4 bases, with 18 bases remaining between them. This CDR3 comprises 16 residues. A remark on this clonotype: Its antigen is not known.

In TCRdb, the RT-PCR reads were re-called with MiXCR into one record per CDR3 protein. The data show about 650,000 distinct CDR3 sequences, roughly 15% seen once. This receptor was identified in a man aged 50 to 60 who received an inactivated influenza vaccine. The material was PBMCs from blood, obtained less than 15 days before vaccination. V is TRBV9 and J is TRBJ2-1; weak D call: TRBD2 (5 bases). CDR3 bases: TGTGCCAGCAGCCCTACGGGAAGCCGGGGATACAATGAGCAGTTCTTC. Its protein product is CASSPTGSRGYNEQFF.